The next 25 T cell receptor beta chains were all read from a single sample in a study of patients and donors after allogeneic stem cell transplantation. TCRdb processed the RT-PCR reads anew with MiXCR; each CDR3 protein has one entry. The table has about 160,000 distinct CDR3 sequences, over 30% seen once. The sequenced sample consisted of blood, either unsorted or a sorted T cell fraction (not recorded which). The receptors come from a human donor who was either an allogeneic HSCT recipient or a stem cell or donor lymphocyte infusion donor (not recorded which). It is not recorded whose cells these are; they may come from a transplant donor.

Regarding this clonotype: As the CDR3 is not closed by the conserved phenylalanine or tryptophan, this likely results from a read error. The V gene is TRBV9, the J gene TRBJ1-2, with 8 positions matching TRBD1. V trimming: 3 bases; J trimming: 8 bases; junction bases outside the gene matches: 6. Germline assignment: CDR1 SGDLS and CDR2 YYNGEE. CDR3 length: 13 residues. The CDR3 sequence is CASSDGQGFGYTY. Written as DNA, the CDR3 is TGTGCCAGCAGCGATGGACAGGGATTCGGCTACACCTAC.

This rearrangement joins TRBV27 to TRBJ1-6; 8 bases agree with TRBD1. This CDR3 is 15 amino acids long. Germline loops: CDR1 MNHEY, CDR2 SMNVEV (reference sequence). J gave up 8 bases and V 8 bases, and 11 bases lay outside the gene matches. CDR3 loop: CASRISGGADSPLHF. The DNA for the CDR3 is TGTGCCAGCCGAATTTCAGGGGGCGCCGATTCACCCCTCCACTTT.

This chain uses TRBV6-5 with TRBJ2-3; TRBD2 agrees at 8 bases. The junction had 7 bases not matched to a gene; V was cut back by 5 bases and J by 3 bases. The CDR3 covers 15 residues. CDR1 is MNHEY and CDR2 is SVGAGI in the germline V gene. The CDR3 DNA is TGTGCCAGCAGTCCTACCGCGGGGGGTACAGATACGCAGTATTTT. It specifies CASSPTAGGTDTQYF.

This chain joins TRBV19 and TRBJ1-1; possibly TRBD1 for D (5 bases). Germline lookup yields CDR1 LNHDA and CDR2 SQIVND (reference sequence). Deletions cut 6 bases from V and 5 bases from J, with 19 bases between. CDR3 length equals 15 residues. This CDR3 reads CASRAGQGYKTEAFF. The DNA of the CDR3 is TGTGCCAGTAGAGCCGGTCAGGGTTATAAGACTGAAGCTTTCTTT.

This clonotype has ten or more counts. J is TRBJ1-2 and V is TRBV11-1; D gene unclear. The V and J ends lost 5 bases and 4 bases respectively, with 20 bases between them. This CDR3 spans 16 amino acids. The germline V gene has CDR1 SGHAT and CDR2 FQDESV (reference sequence). The CDR3 loop reads CASSRRDAGVGYGYTF. In nucleotides, the CDR3 is TGTGCCAGCAGCCGCCGCGACGCGGGCGTCGGCTATGGCTACACCTTC.

V is TRBV7-3 and J is TRBJ2-1; TRBD2 agrees at 8 bases. V gave up 1 base and J gave up 5 bases; unmatched junction bases: 1. CDR1 SGHTA and CDR2 FQGTGA come from the germline V gene. This CDR3 has 14 residues. DNA of the CDR3: TGTGCCAGCAGCTTAAGAGCGGGGGACAATGAGCAGTTCTTC. This encodes CASSLRAGDNEQFF.

This clonotype was counted a few times. V gene TRBV13 combines with J gene TRBJ1-5; 7 bases are a match to TRBD1. The CDR3 spans 15 residues. Germline values: CDR1 PRHDT, CDR2 FYEKMQ (reference sequence). The V and J ends lost 2 bases and 7 bases, in that order; junction bases with no gene match: 8. CDR3 protein: CASSLYEDRRQPQHF. The CDR3 DNA is TGTGCCAGCAGCTTATACGAGGACAGGAGGCAGCCCCAGCATTTT.

The J gene is TRBJ1-1, the V gene TRBV13; D gene unclear. From germline, CDR1 is PRHDT and CDR2 FYEKMQ (reference sequence). The ends were cut back, 4 bases at V and 4 bases at J, with 10 bases in the middle. The CDR3 is 13 residues long. Here the CDR3 DNA reads TGTGCCAGCAGCTCGACGGTTGTCACTGAAGCTTTCTTT. It encodes CASSSTVVTEAFF. Full variable domain (outside the CDR3, taken from reference TRBV13 and TRBJ1-1): AAGVIQSPRHLIKEKRETATLKCYPIPRHDTVYWYQQGPGQDPQFLISFYEKMQSDKGSIPDRFSAQQFSDYHSELNMSSLELGDSALYFCASSSTVVTEAFFGQGTRLTVV.

J is TRBJ1-5 and V is TRBV12-3 or TRBV12-4, with 8 positions matching TRBD1. The CDR3 loop spans 15 amino acids. V shed 3 bases, J shed 5 bases, and the junction held 6 bases outside the gene matches. The CDR3 loop is CASSFSGGWDQPQHF. In nucleotides, the CDR3 is TGTGCCAGCAGTTTTTCAGGGGGCTGGGATCAGCCCCAGCATTTT.

The count of this clonotype is one. J is TRBJ2-1 and V is TRBV29-1; 10 bases align to TRBD2. After removal of 5 bases from V and 0 bases from J, the junction contained 1 base not matched to a gene. From germline, CDR1 is SQVTM and CDR2 ANQGSEA. The CDR3 is made up of 14 amino acids. This chain's CDR3 is CSVSGGASYNEQFF. CDR3 in DNA: TGCAGCGTTAGCGGGGGGGCCTCCTACAATGAGCAGTTCTTC.

The chain couples TRBV30 to TRBJ2-7; 7 nucleotides align to TRBD1. The germline gives CDR1 GTSNPN, CDR2 SVGIG (reference sequence). The CDR3 contains 13 residues. J was trimmed by 3 bases and V by 8 bases; bases with no gene match: 10. The CDR3 bases are TGTGCCAGCTACGACAGGGTCAACTACGAGCAGTACTTC. Amino acid sequence: CASYDRVNYEQYF.

The V and J genes are TRBV9 and TRBJ1-2; D unclear. The germline V and J ends were trimmed by 2 bases and 3 bases, with 8 bases remaining between them. The V gene's germline CDR1 is SGDLS and CDR2 YYNGEE. This CDR3 has 13 amino acids. The CDR3 loop reads CASSVGTYYGYTF. The CDR3 DNA follows: TGTGCCAGCAGCGTGGGCACGTACTATGGCTACACCTTC.

V is TRBV7-8 and J is TRBJ1-1; weak D call: TRBD1 (6 bases). Trimming removed 1 base from V and 7 bases from J, with 13 bases in between. There are 14 residues in the CDR3. Germline CDR1 and CDR2: SGHVS and FQNEAQ. This CDR3 is CASSLGSQGFEAFF. For the CDR3, the DNA is TGTGCCAGCAGCTTAGGCTCACAGGGCTTTGAAGCTTTCTTT.

The CDR3 is CAIRRNEQYV. The CDR3 DNA reads TGTGCCATCAGGAGGAACGAGCAGTACGTC. The chain is built from TRBV10-3 and TRBJ2-7; D uncertain. CDR1 and CDR2 from the germline V gene are ENHRY and SYGVKD. CDR3 length: 10 amino acids. The ends were cut back, 6 bases at V and 5 bases at J, with 5 bases in the middle.

The chain combines TRBV12-3 or TRBV12-4 with TRBJ2-5; D is perhaps TRBD1 or TRBD2 (5 bases each). The length of the CDR3 is 13 residues. Between the trimmed V and J ends, which lost 6 bases and 1 base, there was a span of 9 bases. CDR3 DNA sequence: TGTGCCAGCAGGTCAGGGAGCCAAGAGACCCAGTACTTC. Its translation: CASRSGSQETQYF.

This clonotype came up a few times. The chain recombines TRBV12-3 or TRBV12-4 with TRBJ1-2; D remains unclear. The CDR3 runs to 12 residues. V shed 5 bases and J shed 4 bases, with 8 bases lying between them. CDR3 region: CASSATVYGYTF. CDR3 DNA sequence: TGTGCCAGCAGTGCGACGGTCTATGGCTACACCTTC.

This clonotype was counted only a few times. The genes are TRBV11-2 and TRBJ1-3, with TRBD1 identical over 7 bases. The CDR3 loop spans 14 amino acids. Germline values: CDR1 SGHAT, CDR2 FQNNGV. V shed 5 bases and J 4 bases; nucleotides not matched to a gene: 5. CDR3 nucleotides: TGTGCCAGCAGCCAACAGGGGATCGGAAACACCATATATTTT. It encodes CASSQQGIGNTIYF.

This chain joins TRBV24-1 and TRBJ2-5; no firm D call. The CDR3 spans 13 residues. Germline V gives CDR1 KGHDR, CDR2 SFDVKD. Trimming cost V 5 bases and J 2 bases, with 8 bases left between them. The CDR3 loop reads CATSARFQETQYF. The CDR3, as DNA: TGTGCCACCAGTGCGCGGTTTCAAGAGACCCAGTACTTC.

V and J are TRBV29-1 and TRBJ2-3, with D uncertain. CDR1 is SQVTM, CDR2 ANQGSEA, per germline. This CDR3 has 12 residues. V was trimmed by 3 bases and J by 4 bases, leaving 8 bases between them. The CDR3 protein is CSVDPRADTQYF. CDR3 nucleotide sequence: TGCAGCGTTGATCCTAGAGCAGATACGCAGTATTTT.

The gene calls are TRBV7-9 and TRBJ1-2, with 9 bases fitting TRBD1. The V and J ends lost 1 base and 3 bases, in that order; junction bases with no gene match: 6. The CDR3 has 16 amino acids. CDR1 and CDR2 from the germline V gene are SEHNR and FQNEAQ (reference sequence). The DNA of the CDR3 is TGTGCCAGCAGCTTAGGTGGACAGGGGAGGGACTATGGCTACACCTTC. This encodes CASSLGGQGRDYGYTF.

This rearrangement joins TRBV20-1 to TRBJ2-3; tentative D call: TRBD2 (7 bases). The germline V and J ends were trimmed by 7 bases and 4 bases, with 21 bases remaining between them. The CDR3 is made up of 15 amino acids. Germline CDR1 and CDR2: DFQATT and SNEGSKA (reference sequence). CDR3: CSVSSGAEGADTQYF. The CDR3 nucleotides are TGCAGTGTCTCCAGCGGGGCAGAGGGGGCAGATACGCAGTATTTT.

The chain combines TRBV5-4 with TRBJ1-2, with D perhaps matching TRBD1 (6 bases). Germline CDR1 and CDR2: SGHNT and YYREEE (reference sequence). The V and J ends lost 0 bases and 0 bases respectively, with 9 bases between them. This CDR3 comprises 15 residues. The CDR3 nucleotides are TGTGCCAGCAGCTTGGCGGGGGCGACTAACTATGGCTACACCTTC. Protein product: CASSLAGATNYGYTF.

The sample holds one count of this clonotype. J is TRBJ2-1 and V is TRBV12-3 or TRBV12-4, with 11 bases lining up with TRBD2. The CDR3 consists of 15 residues. The trim removed 5 bases at V and 5 bases at J, leaving 5 bases unmatched. CDR3 DNA sequence: TGTGCCAGCAGTCTTAGCGGGGGGGCCGACAATGAGCAGTTCTTC. This sequence encodes CASSLSGGADNEQFF.

To note about this clonotype: One end of the junction is discordant with germline, which a read error may explain. The chain carries TRBV12-3 or TRBV12-4 and TRBJ1-3, with D uncertain. The CDR3 contains 12 residues. The CDR3 sequence: CASSPIPNTIFF. CDR3 sequence (DNA): TGTGCCAGCAGTCCTATTCCGAACACCATATTTTTT.

The chain is built from TRBV5-5 and TRBJ1-2, with D uncertain. This CDR3 region has 14 residues. CDR1 SGHKS and CDR2 YYEKEE come from the germline V gene (reference sequence). Trimming removed 3 bases at V and 5 bases at J, with 14 bases between. CDR3 in amino acids: CASSSRLWPYGYTF. The CDR3 bases are TGTGCCAGCAGCTCTCGGCTCTGGCCATATGGCTACACCTTC.